The sequence of this T cell receptor (beta chain) was determined in a study of cytomegalovirus exposure and HLA in healthy donors. Whole-study context: Genotyping of 430 or so donors showed that around 81% belonged to the Caucasian-associated ancestry cluster.

Unmatched junction bases numbered 7, after V lost 6 bases and J lost 4 bases. CDR3 length equals 15 residues. The germline gives CDR1 MNHNS, CDR2 SASEGT. As to this clone: No antigen is known for it.

Points from the study as a whole: Most TCR sequences were uncommon, yet certain public TCRs appeared in many donors.

PCR employed 60 Vbeta and 13 Jbeta primers. Sequencing used immunoSEQ multiplex PCR; TCRdb keeps in-frame clones, though not all of them. The listing records 150,000 to 200,000 clones. The origin of this receptor is a woman aged 55-70 years in good health and CMV-seronegative. The chain couples TRBV6-1 to TRBJ2-2, with 8 nucleotides matching TRBD2. Sequencing was performed on PBMCs. As DNA, the CDR3 is TGTGCCAGCAGGCAAGCGGGAGCGTTCACCGGGGAGCTGTTTTTT. This translates into CASRQAGAFTGELFF.